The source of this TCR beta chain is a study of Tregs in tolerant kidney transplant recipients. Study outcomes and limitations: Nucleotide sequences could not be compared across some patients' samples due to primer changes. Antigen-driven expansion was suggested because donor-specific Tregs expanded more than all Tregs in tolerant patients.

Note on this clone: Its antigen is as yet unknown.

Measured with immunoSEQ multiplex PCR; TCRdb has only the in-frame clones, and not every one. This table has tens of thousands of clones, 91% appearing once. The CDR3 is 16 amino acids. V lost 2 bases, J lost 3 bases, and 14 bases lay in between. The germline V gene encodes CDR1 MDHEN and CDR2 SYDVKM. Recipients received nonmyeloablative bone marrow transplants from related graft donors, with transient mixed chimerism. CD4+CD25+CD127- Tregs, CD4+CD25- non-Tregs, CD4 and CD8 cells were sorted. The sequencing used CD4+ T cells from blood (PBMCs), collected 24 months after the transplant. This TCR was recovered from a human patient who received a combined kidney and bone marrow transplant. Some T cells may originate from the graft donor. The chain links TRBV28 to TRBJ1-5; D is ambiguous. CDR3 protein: CASSLVWVGNNQPQHF. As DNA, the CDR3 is TGTGCCAGCAGTTTAGTGTGGGTCGGGAACAATCAGCCCCAGCATTTT.